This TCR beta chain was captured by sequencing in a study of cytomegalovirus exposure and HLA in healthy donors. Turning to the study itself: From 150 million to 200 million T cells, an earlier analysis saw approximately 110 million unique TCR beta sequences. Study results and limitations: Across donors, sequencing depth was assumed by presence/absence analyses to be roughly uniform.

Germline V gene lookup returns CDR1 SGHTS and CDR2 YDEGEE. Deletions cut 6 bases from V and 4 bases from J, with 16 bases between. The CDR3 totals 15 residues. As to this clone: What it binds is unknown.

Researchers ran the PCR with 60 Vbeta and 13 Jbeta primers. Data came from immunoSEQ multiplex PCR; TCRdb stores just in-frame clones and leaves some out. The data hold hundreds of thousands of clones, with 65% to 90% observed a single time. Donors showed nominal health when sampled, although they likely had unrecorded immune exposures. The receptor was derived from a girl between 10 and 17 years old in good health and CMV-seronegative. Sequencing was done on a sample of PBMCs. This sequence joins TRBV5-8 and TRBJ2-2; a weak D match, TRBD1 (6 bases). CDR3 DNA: TGTGCCAGCAAAGCCAGTAGGGGGAGCACCGGGGAGCTGTTTTTT. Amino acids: CASKASRGSTGELFF.